This is a list of T cell receptor beta chains from one sample in a study of blood T cell repertoires in COVID-19. Sequenced by immunoSEQ multiplex PCR; TCRdb stores in-frame clones only, minus some. Here the sample spans 220,000 or so clones, roughly 86% being singletons. Sequencing was carried out using PBMCs or T cells enriched from blood (not recorded which). These receptor sequences come from a woman aged 45 to 65 who had recovered from COVID-19. The CDR3 runs from the conserved cysteine through the conserved F or W. Each record gives: clone size, J gene, D gene, V gene, CDR3 DNA, CDR3 protein. The D gene is left open where the match is weak. Clone size is shown for a subset of rows, as once, few, many or a class of expanded clone.

>-|TRBJ1-2|-|TRBV19
TGTGCCAGCTCACCTGACACAGGGTCTACCTATGGCTACACCTTC
CASSPDTGSTYGYTF
>-|TRBJ1-1|TRBD1|TRBV7-3
TGTGCCAGCAGCTTGACAGGGGGCACTGAAGCTTTCTTT
CASSLTGGTEAFF
>-|TRBJ1-6|TRBD1|TRBV9
TGTGCCAGCAGCGACGGACAGGGTTTTTCACCCCTCCACTTT
CASSDGQGFSPLHF
>-|TRBJ2-1|TRBD2|TRBV7-6
TGTGCCAGCAGCTTAGCCAGCGGGAATTACAATGAGCAGTTCTTC
CASSLASGNYNEQFF
>-|TRBJ2-7|-|TRBV28
TGTGCCAGCAGTTTAGGCGGGGCAGGCCTACTAGAGCAGTACTTC
CASSLGGAGLLEQYF
>-|TRBJ1-5|-|TRBV7-6
TGTGCCAGCAGCTTAGGGGCGGGTGATAGCAATCAGCCCCAGCATTTT
CASSLGAGDSNQPQHF
>once|TRBJ1-1|-|TRBV7-3
TGTGCCAGCAGCCCGGGACTAATGAACACTGAAGCTTTCTTT
CASSPGLMNTEAFF
>-|TRBJ2-2|-|TRBV24-1
TGTGCCACCAGTGATTCACACCCGAACACCGGGGAGCTGTTTTTT
CATSDSHPNTGELFF
>-|TRBJ1-1|TRBD1|TRBV27
TGTGCCAGCAGTTTCAGGGGGCAGGGGACTGAAGCTTTCTTT
CASSFRGQGTEAFF
>-|TRBJ2-6|TRBD2|TRBV5-1
TGCGCCAGCAGCTTGAGGGCGGGAGCAGGGGCCAACGTCCTGACTTTC
CASSLRAGAGANVLTF
>-|TRBJ1-2|TRBD1|TRBV7-9
TGTGCCAGCAGCTTAGGTCAGGGGGCCGGTACCTTC
CASSLGQGAGTF
>-|TRBJ1-6|TRBD1|TRBV9
TGTGCCAGCAGCGCGTTACAGGGGGCGGCCCTCCACTTT
CASSALQGAALHF
>-|TRBJ1-5|TRBD1|TRBV7-2
TGTGCCAGCAGCACAGGGGGCAATCAGCCCCAGCATTTT
CASSTGGNQPQHF
>-|TRBJ2-1|-|TRBV7-9
TGTGCCAGCAGCTTAGAGCGGACTCGGAGGGGTGAGCAGTTCTTC
CASSLERTRRGEQFF
>once|TRBJ1-4|TRBD1|TRBV4-3
TGCGCCAGCAGCCAATTTCCTACCGGGACAGGGAGCGAAAAACTGTTTTTT
CASSQFPTGTGSEKLFF